This is a list of T cell receptor beta chains from one sample in a study of cytomegalovirus exposure and HLA in healthy donors. Assay used: immunoSEQ multiplex PCR; TCRdb lists only in-frame clones, some missing. The table includes 150,000 to 200,000 clones, around 76% detected once. Sequenced: PBMCs. All receptors derive from a female donor in good health and CMV-seronegative. Each CDR3 is given with its conserved first and last residue. Each record gives: V gene, J gene, clone size, D gene, CDR3 protein, CDR3 DNA. D genes are given only for firm matches. Size tells how often a clone was seen (once, few, many) or the class of an expanded clone, and some rows leave it out.

v_gene: TRBV6-6; j_gene: TRBJ1-2; abundance: -; d_gene: -; CDR3aa: CASSYSPGLGYTF; CDR3nt: TGTGCCAGCAGTTATTCCCCGGGACTTGGCTACACCTTC
v_gene: TRBV5-8; j_gene: TRBJ2-1; abundance: -; d_gene: TRBD1; CDR3aa: CASRPTGATYNEQFF; CDR3nt: TGTGCCAGCAGGCCGACAGGGGCTACCTACAATGAGCAGTTCTTC
v_gene: TRBV5-4; j_gene: TRBJ2-3; abundance: -; d_gene: -; CDR3aa: CASSFGPNTQYF; CDR3nt: TGTGCCAGCAGCTTTGGGCCGAATACGCAGTATTTT
v_gene: TRBV20-1; j_gene: TRBJ2-1; abundance: -; d_gene: -; CDR3aa: CSAWATVEQFF; CDR3nt: TGCAGTGCTTGGGCCACCGTGGAGCAGTTCTTC
v_gene: TRBV10-3; j_gene: TRBJ1-1; abundance: -; d_gene: TRBD1; CDR3aa: CAISGTGRSTEAFF; CDR3nt: TGTGCCATCAGCGGGACAGGGCGTAGCACTGAAGCTTTCTTT
v_gene: TRBV5-1; j_gene: TRBJ1-1; abundance: -; d_gene: TRBD1; CDR3aa: CASRGGQGATEAFF; CDR3nt: TGCGCCAGCAGGGGGGGACAGGGGGCCACTGAAGCTTTCTTT
v_gene: TRBV19; j_gene: TRBJ2-7; abundance: -; d_gene: TRBD2; CDR3aa: CASSTQTSGSYEQYF; CDR3nt: TGTGCCAGTAGTACCCAGACTAGCGGGAGCTACGAGCAGTACTTC
v_gene: TRBV19; j_gene: TRBJ2-2; abundance: few; d_gene: -; CDR3aa: CASLSGDWAGELFF; CDR3nt: TGTGCCTCCCTGAGCGGAGATTGGGCCGGGGAGCTGTTTTTT
v_gene: TRBV5-1; j_gene: TRBJ1-2; abundance: -; d_gene: TRBD1; CDR3aa: CASSLWGTEYGYTF; CDR3nt: TGCGCCAGCAGCTTGTGGGGGACAGAGTATGGCTACACCTTC
v_gene: TRBV14; j_gene: TRBJ1-1; abundance: few; d_gene: TRBD1; CDR3aa: CASSPHRGLEAEAFF; CDR3nt: TGTGCCAGCAGCCCTCACAGGGGGCTAGAGGCTGAAGCTTTCTTT
v_gene: TRBV7-9; j_gene: TRBJ2-7; abundance: -; d_gene: -; CDR3aa: CASSLALAGNHYEQYF; CDR3nt: TGTGCCAGCAGCCTAGCCTTGGCGGGGAACCACTACGAGCAGTACTTC
v_gene: TRBV4-1; j_gene: TRBJ2-1; abundance: -; d_gene: -; CDR3aa: CASSPAQGTTNYNEQFF; CDR3nt: TGCGCCAGCAGCCCGGCGCAGGGGACAACTAACTACAATGAGCAGTTCTTC
v_gene: TRBV6-5; j_gene: TRBJ1-1; abundance: -; d_gene: TRBD1; CDR3aa: CASSYHPTGRNTEAFF; CDR3nt: TGTGCCAGCAGTTACCATCCGACAGGGAGGAACACTGAAGCTTTCTTT
v_gene: TRBV27; j_gene: TRBJ2-7; abundance: -; d_gene: -; CDR3aa: CASSLFYAGIEQYF; CDR3nt: TGTGCCAGCAGTTTATTTTACGCCGGGATCGAGCAGTACTTC
v_gene: TRBV10-1; j_gene: TRBJ1-1; abundance: -; d_gene: -; CDR3aa: CASSGVIGTEAFF; CDR3nt: TGCGCCAGCAGCGGGGTGATTGGGACTGAAGCTTTCTTT
v_gene: TRBV5-1; j_gene: TRBJ2-7; abundance: -; d_gene: TRBD2; CDR3aa: CASSPAAGGSYEQYF; CDR3nt: TGCGCCAGCAGCCCGGCGGCCGGGGGGTCCTACGAGCAGTACTTC
v_gene: TRBV9; j_gene: TRBJ1-2; abundance: once; d_gene: TRBD1; CDR3aa: CASSGYRGPHYGYTF; CDR3nt: TGTGCCAGCAGCGGATACAGGGGGCCCCACTATGGCTACACCTTC
v_gene: TRBV9; j_gene: TRBJ1-1; abundance: -; d_gene: -; CDR3aa: CASSVATGRGTTEAFF; CDR3nt: TGTGCCAGCAGCGTAGCAACAGGGCGAGGGACGACTGAAGCTTTCTTT
v_gene: TRBV5-4; j_gene: TRBJ1-2; abundance: -; d_gene: -; CDR3aa: CASRNDRFYGYTF; CDR3nt: TGTGCCAGCAGAAATGACAGGTTCTATGGCTACACCTTC
v_gene: TRBV5-1; j_gene: TRBJ2-1; abundance: -; d_gene: TRBD1; CDR3aa: CASRPGQNYNEQFF; CDR3nt: TGCGCCAGCCGTCCGGGACAGAACTACAATGAGCAGTTCTTC
v_gene: TRBV5-1; j_gene: TRBJ2-3; abundance: -; d_gene: TRBD1; CDR3aa: CASSMTGEDTQYF; CDR3nt: TGCGCCAGCAGCATGACAGGGGAGGATACGCAGTATTTT
v_gene: TRBV30; j_gene: TRBJ1-1; abundance: -; d_gene: TRBD1; CDR3aa: CAWSIGGINTEAFF; CDR3nt: TGTGCCTGGAGTATAGGGGGCATTAACACTGAAGCTTTCTTT
v_gene: TRBV7-6; j_gene: TRBJ2-7; abundance: -; d_gene: -; CDR3aa: CASSLAPPENPYEQYF; CDR3nt: TGTGCCAGCAGCTTAGCGCCGCCGGAGAATCCCTACGAGCAGTACTTC
v_gene: TRBV7-3; j_gene: TRBJ2-3; abundance: -; d_gene: TRBD2; CDR3aa: CASSFLAGGADTQYF; CDR3nt: TGTGCCAGCAGCTTCCTAGCGGGAGGGGCAGATACGCAGTATTTT
v_gene: TRBV5-1; j_gene: TRBJ1-1; abundance: -; d_gene: TRBD1; CDR3aa: CASSLDPQGARTEAFF; CDR3nt: TGCGCCAGCAGCTTGGACCCCCAGGGGGCGCGCACTGAAGCTTTCTTT
v_gene: TRBV13; j_gene: TRBJ2-3; abundance: -; d_gene: TRBD2; CDR3aa: CASSGSLAGGPSDTQYF; CDR3nt: TGTGCCAGCAGCGGGAGCCTAGCGGGAGGGCCAAGCGATACGCAGTATTTT
v_gene: TRBV2; j_gene: TRBJ1-2; abundance: -; d_gene: -; CDR3aa: CASSEAPGGANYGYTF; CDR3nt: TGTGCCAGCAGTGAAGCGCCCGGGGGAGCTAACTATGGCTACACCTTC
v_gene: TRBV14; j_gene: TRBJ2-1; abundance: -; d_gene: -; CDR3aa: CASSQIRYNEQFF; CDR3nt: TGTGCCAGCAGCCAAATCCGGTACAATGAGCAGTTCTTC
v_gene: TRBV14; j_gene: TRBJ2-4; abundance: -; d_gene: -; CDR3aa: CASSQVVNIQYF; CDR3nt: TGTGCCAGCAGCCAGGTAGTGAACATTCAGTACTTC
v_gene: TRBV30; j_gene: TRBJ1-1; abundance: -; d_gene: TRBD1; CDR3aa: CAWSTGANTEAFF; CDR3nt: TGTGCCTGGAGTACAGGGGCTAACACTGAAGCTTTCTTT
v_gene: TRBV5-5; j_gene: TRBJ1-5; abundance: -; d_gene: -; CDR3aa: CASSATGTQPQHF; CDR3nt: TGTGCCAGCAGCGCTACAGGGACTCAGCCCCAGCATTTT
v_gene: TRBV10-3; j_gene: TRBJ1-2; abundance: -; d_gene: -; CDR3aa: CAISESGEGGYTF; CDR3nt: TGTGCCATCAGTGAGTCAGGAGAGGGTGGCTACACCTTC
v_gene: TRBV2; j_gene: TRBJ1-5; abundance: -; d_gene: -; CDR3aa: CASSLSRVVQPQHF; CDR3nt: TGTGCCAGCAGCCTCTCTAGAGTGGTGCAGCCCCAGCATTTT
v_gene: TRBV6-1; j_gene: TRBJ2-7; abundance: -; d_gene: -; CDR3aa: CASSYKGYEQYF; CDR3nt: TGTGCCAGCAGTTATAAGGGGTACGAGCAGTACTTC
v_gene: TRBV7-6; j_gene: TRBJ1-1; abundance: -; d_gene: TRBD1; CDR3aa: CASSSRQGSETEAFF; CDR3nt: TGTGCCAGCAGCTCCAGACAGGGCTCGGAGACTGAAGCTTTCTTT
v_gene: TRBV5-6; j_gene: TRBJ1-1; abundance: -; d_gene: -; CDR3aa: CASSWAGVAFF; CDR3nt: TGTGCCAGCAGCTGGGCGGGGGTAGCTTTCTTT
v_gene: TRBV18; j_gene: TRBJ1-1; abundance: -; d_gene: -; CDR3aa: CASSPRGADTEAFF; CDR3nt: TGTGCCAGCTCACCACGGGGAGCGGACACTGAAGCTTTCTTT
v_gene: TRBV5-1; j_gene: TRBJ1-6; abundance: -; d_gene: TRBD1; CDR3aa: CASSLGTGGSPLHF; CDR3nt: TGCGCCAGCAGCTTGGGGACAGGGGGTTCACCCCTCCACTTT
v_gene: TRBV30; j_gene: TRBJ2-1; abundance: -; d_gene: -; CDR3aa: CAWSASARSNEQFF; CDR3nt: TGTGCCTGGAGTGCCAGCGCTAGGAGCAATGAGCAGTTCTTC
v_gene: TRBV10-2; j_gene: TRBJ2-5; abundance: -; d_gene: TRBD2; CDR3aa: CASSVVTSGETQYF; CDR3nt: TGCGCCAGCAGTGTGGTGACTAGCGGAGAGACCCAGTACTTC
v_gene: TRBV18; j_gene: TRBJ2-7; abundance: -; d_gene: TRBD2; CDR3aa: CASSPPLAGSSYEQYF; CDR3nt: TGTGCCAGCTCACCACCGCTAGCGGGGTCCTCCTACGAGCAGTACTTC
v_gene: TRBV12-1; j_gene: TRBJ2-7; abundance: -; d_gene: -; CDR3aa: CASSWASRLDEQYF; CDR3nt: TGTGCCAGCAGTTGGGCTAGCAGGCTCGACGAGCAGTACTTC
v_gene: TRBV27; j_gene: TRBJ2-7; abundance: -; d_gene: TRBD2; CDR3aa: CASSLTRGDSYEQYF; CDR3nt: TGTGCCAGCAGTTTAACCCGGGGGGACTCCTACGAGCAGTACTTC
v_gene: TRBV10-2; j_gene: TRBJ2-5; abundance: -; d_gene: TRBD2; CDR3aa: CASSDPTSGGFRETQYF; CDR3nt: TGCGCCAGCAGTGACCCGACTAGCGGGGGGTTCCGAGAGACCCAGTACTTC
v_gene: TRBV18; j_gene: TRBJ2-7; abundance: -; d_gene: -; CDR3aa: CASSPAGQSILYEQYF; CDR3nt: TGTGCCAGCTCACCGGCGGGACAGTCGATACTCTACGAGCAGTACTTC
v_gene: TRBV29-1; j_gene: TRBJ2-2; abundance: -; d_gene: -; CDR3aa: CSVDTSNTGELFF; CDR3nt: TGCAGCGTCGACACCTCGAACACCGGGGAGCTGTTTTTT
v_gene: TRBV5-8; j_gene: TRBJ2-2; abundance: few; d_gene: -; CDR3aa: CASSYRDLSGELFF; CDR3nt: TGTGCCAGCAGCTACAGGGATTTGTCCGGGGAGCTGTTTTTT
v_gene: TRBV30; j_gene: TRBJ1-1; abundance: -; d_gene: -; CDR3aa: CAWSVLPSLNTEAFF; CDR3nt: TGTGCCTGGAGTGTACTCCCCTCTCTGAACACTGAAGCTTTCTTT
v_gene: TRBV30; j_gene: TRBJ1-4; abundance: medium-sized; d_gene: -; CDR3aa: CAWSVRGRGRDEKLFF; CDR3nt: TGTGCCTGGAGTGTAAGGGGCAGGGGTCGGGATGAAAAACTGTTTTTT
v_gene: TRBV7-6; j_gene: TRBJ2-5; abundance: once; d_gene: -; CDR3aa: CASTPRGETQYF; CDR3nt: TGTGCCAGCACCCCCAGGGGAGAGACCCAGTACTTC
v_gene: TRBV7-2; j_gene: TRBJ2-3; abundance: few; d_gene: -; CDR3aa: CASSPWTSSTDTQYF; CDR3nt: TGTGCCAGCAGCCCCTGGACTTCTAGCACAGATACGCAGTATTTT
v_gene: TRBV5-6; j_gene: TRBJ1-2; abundance: -; d_gene: -; CDR3aa: CASSLQGITSIYGYTF; CDR3nt: TGTGCCAGCAGCTTGCAGGGGATCACGAGCATCTATGGCTACACCTTC
v_gene: TRBV6-1; j_gene: TRBJ1-1; abundance: -; d_gene: -; CDR3aa: CASSPIVTGGTEAFF; CDR3nt: TGTGCCAGCAGTCCTATTGTTACAGGAGGGACTGAAGCTTTCTTT
v_gene: TRBV29-1; j_gene: TRBJ1-5; abundance: -; d_gene: -; CDR3aa: CSVASDTKSNQPQHF; CDR3nt: TGCAGCGTTGCATCGGACACGAAGAGCAATCAGCCCCAGCATTTT
v_gene: TRBV7-3; j_gene: TRBJ2-1; abundance: -; d_gene: -; CDR3aa: CASSLRVGGSYNEQFF; CDR3nt: TGTGCCAGCAGCCTCAGGGTGGGGGGCTCCTACAATGAGCAGTTCTTC
v_gene: TRBV5-1; j_gene: TRBJ2-7; abundance: -; d_gene: -; CDR3aa: CASSLDRPGSYEQYF; CDR3nt: TGCGCCAGCAGCTTAGACCGGCCTGGGAGCTACGAGCAGTACTTC
v_gene: TRBV5-1; j_gene: TRBJ2-7; abundance: -; d_gene: -; CDR3aa: CASSLGMTGGEQYF; CDR3nt: TGCGCCAGCAGCTTGGGCATGACAGGTGGCGAGCAGTACTTC